One T cell receptor (beta chain) is described in this entry. The CDR3 has 11 residues. The V end lost 4 bases, the J end lost 5 bases, and 5 bases lay between the germline ends. The germline V gene has CDR1 SNHLY and CDR2 FYNNEI. PCR amplification relied on 60 Vbeta primers (plus 13 Jbeta primers). TCRdb keeps only in-frame clones here, not all; method: immunoSEQ multiplex PCR. Of approximately 160,000 clones detected, roughly four fifths appear once; the ten largest clones hold roughly 0.99%. The data stem from a study of cytomegalovirus exposure and HLA in healthy donors. Overall study: Membership in the Caucasian-associated ancestry cluster was found for 81% of approximately 400 genotyped donors.

The origin of this receptor is a middle-aged woman in good health and CMV-seronegative. The chain joins TRBV2 to TRBJ2-5; no reliable D call. Specimen: PBMCs. The DNA of the CDR3 is TGTGCCAGCAGTGTTCAGGAGACCCAGTACTTC. This translates into CASSVQETQYF.